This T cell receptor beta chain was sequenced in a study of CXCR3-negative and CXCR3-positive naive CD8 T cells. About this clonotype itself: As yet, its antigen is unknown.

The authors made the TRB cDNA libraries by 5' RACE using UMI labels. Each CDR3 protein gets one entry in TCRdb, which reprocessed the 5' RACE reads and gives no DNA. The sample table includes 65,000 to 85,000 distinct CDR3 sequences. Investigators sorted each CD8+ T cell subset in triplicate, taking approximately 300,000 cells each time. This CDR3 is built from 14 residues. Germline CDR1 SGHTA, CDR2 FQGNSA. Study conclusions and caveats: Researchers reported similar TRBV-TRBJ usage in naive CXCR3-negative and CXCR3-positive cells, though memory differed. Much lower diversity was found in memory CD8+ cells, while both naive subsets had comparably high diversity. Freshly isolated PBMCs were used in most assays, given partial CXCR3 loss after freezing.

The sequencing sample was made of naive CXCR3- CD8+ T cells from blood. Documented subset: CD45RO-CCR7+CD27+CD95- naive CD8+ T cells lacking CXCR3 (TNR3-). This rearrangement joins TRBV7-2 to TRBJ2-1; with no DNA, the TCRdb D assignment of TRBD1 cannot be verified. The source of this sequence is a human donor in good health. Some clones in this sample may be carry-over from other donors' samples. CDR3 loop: CASSPGQDYNEQFF.